The 16 T cell receptor beta chains below all came from one sample that was sequenced in a study of blood T cell repertoires in COVID-19. Measured with immunoSEQ multiplex PCR; TCRdb has only the in-frame clones, and not every one. The table has about 350,000 clones, 87% seen once. The sequenced sample consisted of PBMCs or T cells enriched from blood (not recorded which). The origin of the receptors is a woman between 25 and 40 years old who had recovered from COVID-19.

The table lists this clone with a few counts. J is TRBJ1-2 and V is TRBV4-3, with TRBD1 identical over 8 bases. Germline CDR1 LGHNA, CDR2 YSLEER. This CDR3 is built from 15 residues. Trimming at V came to 1 base and at J to 6 bases, leaving 7 bases not matched to a gene. The CDR3 nucleotides are TGCGCCAGCAGCCAAGCGGCGGACAGGGATAATGGCTACACCTTC. Its protein product is CASSQAADRDNGYTF.

A few counts support this clone. V gene TRBV29-1 combines with J gene TRBJ1-1; no clear D. The V gene lost 3 bases and the J gene lost 8 bases, with 10 bases spanning the gap. Germline lookup yields CDR1 SQVTM and CDR2 ANQGSEA. The CDR3 runs 11 residues. The CDR3 DNA reads as TGCAGCGTTGATGGTGGAGGAGAAGCTTTCTTT. Residues: CSVDGGGEAFF.

CDR3 residues: CASSQDSTTYEQYF. CDR3 bases: TGCGCCAGCAGCCAAGATAGCACAACCTACGAGCAGTACTTC. The chain links TRBV4-3 to TRBJ2-7; D ambiguous. V was trimmed by 0 bases and J by 2 bases, leaving 8 bases between them. The germline gives CDR1 LGHNA, CDR2 YSLEER. The CDR3 has 14 amino acids.

The chain carries TRBV28 and TRBJ2-7; D perhaps matches TRBD1 (6 bases). Trimming removed 4 bases from V and 2 bases from J, with 18 bases in between. Germline lookup yields CDR1 MDHEN and CDR2 SYDVKM. The CDR3 spans 16 residues. CDR3 sequence reads: CASSYRGTGQPYEQYF. In DNA form, the CDR3 reads TGTGCCAGCAGTTATAGGGGAACAGGGCAACCCTACGAGCAGTACTTC.

This chain links TRBV11-2 with TRBJ1-4; D remains ambiguous. This CDR3 is 16 amino acids long. Germline V gene data show CDR1 as SGHAT and CDR2 as FQNNGV. V gave up 2 bases and J gave up 4 bases, with 14 bases separating them. CDR3 sequence reads: CASSLTRELYNEKLFF. CDR3 nucleotides: TGTGCCAGCAGCTTAACTCGGGAGCTTTATAATGAAAAACTGTTTTTT.

J is TRBJ2-5 and V is TRBV2; tentative D call: TRBD1 (6 bases). Trimming took off 4 bases at V and 5 bases at J, with 14 bases between the two ends. This CDR3 region has 14 residues. The germline V gene has CDR1 SNHLY and CDR2 FYNNEI. Here the CDR3 DNA reads TGTGCCAGCAGTGCTGAACAGGGATCGGAGACCCAGTACTTC. Translating it yields CASSAEQGSETQYF.

This clone came up a few times. The gene calls are TRBV27 and TRBJ2-7; D uncertain. The CDR3 totals 11 residues. V was cut by 5 bases and J by 2 bases, with 4 bases left in between. Germline V gene data show CDR1 as MNHEY and CDR2 as SMNVEV (reference sequence). The CDR3 reads CASSTPYEQYF. CDR3 sequence (DNA): TGTGCCAGCAGTACTCCCTACGAGCAGTACTTC.

V is TRBV6-5 and J is TRBJ2-3; 8 bases map to TRBD2. Unmatched junction bases numbered 7, after V lost 6 bases and J lost 2 bases. Germline lookup yields CDR1 MNHEY and CDR2 SVGAGI. The CDR3 spans 15 residues. In nucleotides, the CDR3 is TGTGCCAGCAGGGTTAGCGGGACCTACACAGATACGCAGTATTTT. Translated, it gives CASRVSGTYTDTQYF.

This rearrangement joins TRBV28 to TRBJ1-6; 11 bases are shared with TRBD1. This CDR3 has 15 residues. Germline V gene data show CDR1 as MDHEN and CDR2 as SYDVKM. V gave up 5 bases and J gave up 9 bases; unmatched junction bases: 6. The CDR3: CASSPGQGASSPLHF. The CDR3 region has the DNA TGTGCCAGCAGTCCCGGACAGGGGGCAAGTTCACCCCTCCACTTT.

The rearrangement links TRBV23-1 to TRBJ1-2; TRBD1 matches 7 bases. TRBV23-1 is identified as an open reading frame with a role that is uncertain. The CDR3 covers 14 residues. V trimming: 10 bases; J trimming: 7 bases; junction bases outside the gene matches: 15. CDR3 sequence (DNA): TGCGCCATCCCCGGGGGACAGATTGACCCTGGCTACACCTTC. Amino acids: CAIPGGQIDPGYTF.

The rearrangement links TRBV25-1 to TRBJ1-6; D is perhaps TRBD1 (5 bases). The CDR3 totals 14 residues. Germline V lookup: CDR1 MGHDK, CDR2 SYGVNS. Trimming left V 4 bases short and J 10 bases short, with 14 bases between. The CDR3 DNA reads as TGTGCCAGCAGTGGGTCGTTAGGGGTATCACCCCTCCACTTT. It codes for CASSGSLGVSPLHF.

This chain uses TRBV5-6 with TRBJ1-3; possibly TRBD1 for D (6 bases). V was pared by 4 bases and J by 1 base, with 12 bases between. Germline V gene sequence: CDR1 SGHDT, CDR2 YYEEEE. This CDR3 contains 15 residues. The CDR3 loop reads CASSLGHPSGNTIYF. The CDR3 nucleotides are TGTGCCAGCAGCCTGGGACACCCTTCTGGAAACACCATATATTTT.

This clone has just a few counts. CDR3 sequence reads: CASSPSTGGSGNTIYF. The CDR3 DNA is TGTGCCAGCAGCCCAAGCACAGGGGGCTCTGGAAACACCATATATTTT. This chain connects TRBV7-6 to TRBJ1-3, with 8 bases that match TRBD1. CDR3 length: 16 amino acids. Germline lookup yields CDR1 SGHVS and CDR2 FNYEAQ. With V trimmed by 5 bases and J by 0 bases, 6 bases remained unmatched.

The V and J genes are TRBV5-1 and TRBJ1-2, with a possible D match to TRBD1 (6 bases). This CDR3 contains 14 residues. Trimming removed 4 bases from V and 4 bases from J, with 14 bases in between. Looked up from germline, CDR1 is SGHRS and CDR2 is YFSETQ. CDR3 protein: CASSLTRGVYGYTF. Written as DNA, the CDR3 is TGCGCCAGCAGCCTGACCAGGGGAGTCTATGGCTACACCTTC.

The V call is TRBV29-1, the J call TRBJ2-1, with D possibly TRBD1 on 5 matching bases. CDR3 length equals 13 residues. The germline CDR1 and CDR2 sequences are SQVTM and ANQGSEA. Trimming pared 3 bases from V and 9 bases from J, leaving 15 bases between. The CDR3: CSVEAQGRTEQFF. The CDR3, as DNA: TGCAGCGTTGAGGCCCAGGGCCGGACTGAGCAGTTCTTC.

Note on this clone: At one end the junction does not follow the germline gene, possibly because of a read error. The V gene is TRBV6-1, the J gene TRBJ1-2; D may be TRBD1 (6 bases). Germline CDR1 reads MNHNS; CDR2 reads SASEGT. The CDR3 is 15 amino acids. CDR3 nucleotide sequence: TGTGCCAGCAGCGAAGCGCGAGGACAGCGGGAGGGCTACACCTTC. As protein: CASSEARGQREGYTF.